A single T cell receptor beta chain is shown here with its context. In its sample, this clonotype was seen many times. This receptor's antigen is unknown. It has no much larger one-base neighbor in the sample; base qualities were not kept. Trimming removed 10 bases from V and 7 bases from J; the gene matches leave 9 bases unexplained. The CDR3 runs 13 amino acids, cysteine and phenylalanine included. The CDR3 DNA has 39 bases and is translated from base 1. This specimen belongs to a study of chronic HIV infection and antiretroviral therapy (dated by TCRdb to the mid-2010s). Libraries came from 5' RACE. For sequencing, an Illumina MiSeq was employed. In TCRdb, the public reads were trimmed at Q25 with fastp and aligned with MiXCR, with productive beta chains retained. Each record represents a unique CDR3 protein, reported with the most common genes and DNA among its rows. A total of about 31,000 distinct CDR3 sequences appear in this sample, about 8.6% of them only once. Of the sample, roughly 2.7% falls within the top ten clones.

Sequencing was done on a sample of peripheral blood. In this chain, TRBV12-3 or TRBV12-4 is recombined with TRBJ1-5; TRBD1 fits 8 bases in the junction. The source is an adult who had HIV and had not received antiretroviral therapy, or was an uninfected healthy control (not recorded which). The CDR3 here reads CAIGQGRGQPQHF. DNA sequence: TGTGCCATCGGACAGGGCCGAGGCCAGCCCCAGCATTTT.